These 12 T cell receptor beta chains originate from one sample sequenced in a study of metastatic and nonmetastatic thyroid tumors. With MiXCR, TCRdb reprocessed the PCR reads. The data show 13,000 or so clones, under 35% seen once. Until they underwent thyroid surgery, no patient had received any treatment. Material: blood. The receptor set was obtained from a female donor with papillary thyroid cancer or a benign thyroid nodule (not recorded which). Some clones in this sample may be carry-over from other donors' samples.

This clone was counted many times. The CDR3 here is CASSLGLAGPSGANVLTF. The CDR3, as DNA: TGTGCCAGCAGCTTAGGACTAGCGGGCCCCTCTGGGGCCAACGTCCTGACTTTC. The J gene is TRBJ2-6, the V gene TRBV11-3; 10 bases align to TRBD2. Germline trimming cut 1 base from V and 0 bases from J; bases unmatched to any gene: 3. The CDR3 covers 18 residues. The germline V gene has CDR1 SGHNT and CDR2 YENEEA.

Relative to its sample, this clone is medium-sized. The chain couples TRBV5-5 to TRBJ2-7; 9 bases are a match to TRBD2. Looked up from germline, CDR1 is SGHKS and CDR2 is YYEKEE (reference sequence). CDR3 length equals 15 residues. Trimming removed 4 bases from V and 2 bases from J; junction bases left unmatched: 7. The CDR3 DNA reads TGTGCCAGCAGCCCGGCAGCGGGGGGCACCTACGAGCAGTACTTC. Translating gives CASSPAAGGTYEQYF.

This clone is medium-sized. The chain joins TRBV20-1 to TRBJ1-2, with 7 bases lining up with TRBD1. Trimming at V came to 3 bases and at J to 12 bases, leaving 22 bases not matched to a gene. CDR1 DFQATT and CDR2 SNEGSKA come from the germline V gene (reference sequence). This CDR3 is built from 16 residues. The CDR3 reads CSARPPLDRSFKSDTF. The DNA of the CDR3 is TGCAGTGCTAGGCCACCCCTGGACAGGTCCTTTAAGAGTGACACCTTC.

This clone was observed many times. The chain links TRBV27 to TRBJ1-1; D is ambiguous. Per the germline V gene, CDR1 is MNHEY and CDR2 is SMNVEV (reference sequence). The CDR3 covers 14 residues. Between the trimmed V and J ends, which lost 4 bases and 1 base, there was a span of 10 bases. CDR3: CASSYLGSNTEAFF. The CDR3 DNA sequence: TGTGCCAGCAGTTACCTCGGGTCGAACACTGAAGCTTTCTTT.

This clone qualifies as medium-sized. V gene TRBV5-4 combines with J gene TRBJ1-2; TRBD1 agrees at 7 bases. Germline CDR1 is SGHNT and CDR2 is YYREEE (reference sequence). V was clipped by 4 bases and J by 6 bases; unmatched bases: 6. This CDR3 has 13 residues. The CDR3 loop is CASSPTGTDGYTF. In DNA, the CDR3 is TGTGCCAGCAGCCCGACCGGGACAGATGGCTACACCTTC.

V is TRBV20-1 and J is TRBJ2-7, with a tentative D call TRBD2 (5 bases). V gave up 3 bases and J gave up 0 bases, with 21 bases separating them. Germline V gene sequence: CDR1 DFQATT, CDR2 SNEGSKA (reference sequence). This CDR3 comprises 17 residues. Here the CDR3 reads CSASVRPHGGSSYEQYF. Here the CDR3 DNA reads TGCAGTGCTAGCGTAAGGCCCCACGGCGGGTCCTCCTACGAGCAGTACTTC.

This clone was detected ten times or more. This may stem from a read error, because a much larger clone lies one nucleotide away. Other DNA sequences within the sample encode an identical CDR3. V gene TRBV20-1 combines with J gene TRBJ2-1; 7 bases are a match to TRBD2. This CDR3 comprises 15 residues. Per germline, CDR1 DFQATT and CDR2 SNEGSKA (reference sequence). V trimming: 3 bases; J trimming: 6 bases; junction bases outside the gene matches: 11. The CDR3 here is CSASPRGWGGNEQFF. The CDR3 DNA sequence: TGCAGTGCTAGCCCTCGGGGGTGGGGGGGCAATGAGCAGTTCTTC.

J is TRBJ1-2 and V is TRBV6-6; 10 nucleotides agree with TRBD1. V was clipped by 2 bases and J by 2 bases; unmatched bases: 8. CDR1 is MNHNY and CDR2 is SVGAGI in the germline V gene (reference sequence). The CDR3 length is 17 residues. CDR3 protein: CASSYPLGQGGNYGYTF. The CDR3 region has the DNA TGTGCCAGCAGTTACCCCCTTGGACAGGGGGGAAACTATGGCTACACCTTC.

This clone occurred a few times. The J gene is TRBJ2-2, the V gene TRBV20-1; D is possibly TRBD1 or TRBD2 (6 bases each). The length of the CDR3 is 14 residues. The germline V and J ends were trimmed by 0 bases and 9 bases, with 14 bases remaining between them. CDR1 DFQATT and CDR2 SNEGSKA come from the germline V gene (reference sequence). The CDR3 sequence: CSARDRGGRWELFF. The CDR3 DNA sequence: TGCAGTGCTAGAGATCGAGGGGGGCGGTGGGAGCTGTTTTTT.

This clone was seen many times. V and J are TRBV18 and TRBJ2-1, with 8 bases that match TRBD1. Trimming took 5 bases from V and 5 from J; bases not matched to a gene: 11. The CDR3 is made up of 16 amino acids. Germline V gene lookup returns CDR1 KGHSH and CDR2 LQKENI. The CDR3 coding sequence is TGTGCCAGCTCAGTAGACAGGGGTAGAGTGGACAATGAGCAGTTCTTC. Amino acid sequence: CASSVDRGRVDNEQFF.

The chain uses TRBV5-1 and TRBJ2-7; TRBD2 matches at 7 bases. The J segment lost 7 bases and the V segment lost 5 bases, leaving 12 bases of the junction unmatched. The CDR3 consists of 14 residues. Germline CDR1 is SGHRS and CDR2 is YFSETQ. The DNA for the CDR3 is TGCGCCAGCAGATTGCAGACTAGCTCGGGTGAGCAGTACTTC. It is translated as CASRLQTSSGEQYF. The variable domain in full, with the rest retrieved from reference TRBV5-1 and TRBJ2-7, is KAGVTQTPRYLIKTRGQQVTLSCSPISGHRSVSWYQQTPGQGLQFLFEYFSETQRNKGNFPGRFSGRQFSNSRSEMNVSTLELGDSALYLCASRLQTSSGEQYFGPGTRLTVT.

This clone was seen at least ten times. The chain uses TRBV7-9 and TRBJ1-5, with D maybe TRBD1 (6 bases). The germline V gene has CDR1 SEHNR and CDR2 FQNEAQ (reference sequence). The CDR3 has 14 amino acids. V was shortened by 4 bases and J by 7 bases, with 14 bases between the two germline ends. CDR3 region: CASSSTGFEQPQHF. DNA for the CDR3: TGTGCCAGCAGCTCGACAGGTTTTGAGCAGCCCCAGCATTTT. Complete variable domain (other parts from reference TRBV7-9 and TRBJ1-5): DTGVSQNPRHKITKRGQNVTFRCDPISEHNRLYWYRQTLGQGPEFLTYFQNEAQLEKSRLLSDRFSAERPKGSFSTLEIQRTEQGDSAMYLCASSSTGFEQPQHFGDGTRLSIL.